This T cell receptor (beta chain) was documented in a study of T cells in Graves' hyperthyroidism and ophthalmopathy. Whole-study findings and limits: Before onset, by a median of approximately 5.9 months, the model predicted ophthalmopathy. Most expanded thyroid clonotypes above 0.001 also appeared in blood. Ophthalmopathy and stable hyperthyroidism were told apart by a 13 V-J model.

Exclusion of patients followed from uncontrolled infection, other autoimmune disease, pregnancy or lactation. Amplified regions were TCR beta CDR3 sequences from RNA transcripts. A first-round RT-PCR of the TCR CDR3 used the HTBI primer set. TCRdb fed the multiplex PCR reads into MiXCR, producing one record per CDR3 protein. The data contain 270,000 or so distinct CDR3 sequences, less than 30% of them singletons. This clonotype was seen many times. The antigen is undetermined. CDR3 length equals 13 residues. The germline CDR1 and CDR2 sequences are SGHDT and YYEEEE. The germline V and J ends were trimmed by 0 bases and 3 bases, with 7 bases remaining between them.

The gene calls are TRBV5-6 and TRBJ2-7; D remains unclear. What was sequenced was blood. The receptor was derived from a man aged 40-50 years with Graves' hyperthyroidism that later progressed to Graves' ophthalmopathy. The CDR3 bases are TGTGCCAGCAGCTTGGCTCGTGTCTACGAGCAGTACTTC. Its protein is CASSLARVYEQYF.